A single sample is the source of the 21 T cell receptor beta chains below, sequenced in a study of blood T cell repertoires in COVID-19. The table came from immunoSEQ multiplex PCR; TCRdb's copy has only in-frame clones and leaves some out. The repertoire includes roughly 220,000 clones, more than 80% of them detected once, and 2.2% sits in the top ten. The sample was peripheral blood. The source of these receptors is a man aged 25-45 years who had recovered from COVID-19.

The gene calls are TRBV18 and TRBJ1-2; D gene unclear. The CDR3 length is 16 residues. CDR1 and CDR2 from the germline V gene are KGHSH and LQKENI. Between the trimmed V and J ends, which lost 0 bases and 0 bases, there was a span of 11 bases. CDR3: CASSPPGSLPNYGYTF. CDR3 in DNA: TGTGCCAGCTCACCACCGGGCTCTCTGCCTAACTATGGCTACACCTTC. The full variable domain, with the rest looked up from reference TRBV18 and TRBJ1-2, is NAGVMQNPRHLVRRRGQEARLRCSPMKGHSHVYWYRQLPEEGLKFMVYLQKENIIDESGMPKERFSAEFPKEGPSILRIQQVVRGDSAAYFCASSPPGSLPNYGYTFGSGTRLTVV.

CDR3 in DNA: TGTGCCAGCAGCTTCGGGACTAGCGGGCTAGGGACCCAGTACTTC. Its protein is CASSFGTSGLGTQYF. This chain uses TRBV5-4 with TRBJ2-5; 12 bases are shared with TRBD2. This CDR3 region has 15 residues. V lost 2 bases to trimming and J lost 7 bases; unmatched junction nucleotides: 6. CDR1 is SGHNT, CDR2 YYREEE, per germline (reference sequence). The full variable domain, completed using reference TRBV5-4 and TRBJ2-5, is ETGVTQSPTHLIKTRGQQVTLRCSSQSGHNTVSWYQQALGQGPQFIFQYYREEENGRGNFPPRFSGLQFPNYSSELNVNALELDDSALYLCASSFGTSGLGTQYFGPGTRLLVL.

The J gene is TRBJ2-5, the V gene TRBV11-2, with 9 bases that match TRBD1. Germline CDR1 is SGHAT and CDR2 is FQNNGV. Trimming took 7 bases from V and 5 from J; bases not matched to a gene: 8. This CDR3 is built from 14 residues. The CDR3 loop reads CASKRQGERETQYF. The CDR3 nucleotides are TGTGCCAGCAAGAGACAGGGGGAGAGGGAGACCCAGTACTTC.

This chain joins TRBV5-8 and TRBJ1-5, with unresolved D. Germline values: CDR1 SGHTS, CDR2 YDEGEE. The CDR3 covers 16 residues. Trimming removed 2 bases from V and 0 bases from J, with 12 bases in between. The CDR3, as DNA: TGTGCCAGCAGCTTTATAATCGCCTATAGCAATCAGCCCCAGCATTTT. Its translation: CASSFIIAYSNQPQHF.

V is TRBV4-3 and J is TRBJ1-1; the D is unclear. This CDR3 contains 13 residues. V shed 0 bases and J shed 3 bases, with 5 bases lying between them. Germline CDR1 and CDR2: LGHNA and YSLEER. The CDR3 region is CASSQDRDTEAFF. In DNA, the CDR3 is TGCGCCAGCAGCCAAGATCGGGACACTGAAGCTTTCTTT.

This chain links TRBV5-1 with TRBJ1-1, with 7 bases that match TRBD1. Germline loops: CDR1 SGHRS, CDR2 YFSETQ. With V trimmed by 1 base and J by 0 bases, 3 bases remained unmatched. The CDR3 is 15 residues long. CDR3 sequence reads: CASSLTGELNTEAFF. The DNA of the CDR3 is TGCGCCAGCAGCTTGACAGGGGAATTGAACACTGAAGCTTTCTTT.

The chain has TRBV6-4 and TRBJ1-5, with unresolved D. The CDR3 has 14 residues. Trimming cost V 3 bases and J 6 bases, with 12 bases left between them. Germline values: CDR1 MRHNA, CDR2 SNTAGT. The DNA of the CDR3 is TGTGCCAGCAGTGAGCAGCCGGCGGCTCAGCCCCAGCATTTT. It translates to CASSEQPAAQPQHF.

CDR3 loop: CASSQGDRAGQPQHF. The DNA for the CDR3 is TGTGCCAGCAGCCAAGGGGACAGGGCGGGTCAGCCCCAGCATTTT. The chain recombines TRBV3-1 (or the pseudogene TRBV3-2) with TRBJ1-5; TRBD1 matches 9 bases. Losses at the gene ends were 1 base for V and 6 bases for J; bases not matched to a gene: 4. Germline CDR1 is LGHDT and CDR2 is YNNKEL (reference sequence). The CDR3 has 15 amino acids.

The chain carries TRBV5-1 and TRBJ2-4, with 7 bases lining up with TRBD1. CDR3 length: 16 amino acids. With 3 bases clipped from V and 0 bases from J, the junction kept 6 bases outside the gene matches. From germline, CDR1 is SGHRS and CDR2 YFSETQ. The CDR3 coding sequence is TGCGCCAGCAGCTCCACAGGGGTAGGAGCCAAAAACATTCAGTACTTC. Translation: CASSSTGVGAKNIQYF.

The chain recombines TRBV30 with TRBJ2-7, with D possibly being TRBD2 (6 bases). The CDR3 is made up of 18 amino acids. Between the trimmed V and J ends, which lost 2 bases and 2 bases, there was a span of 25 bases. Germline CDR1 reads GTSNPN; CDR2 reads SVGIG (reference sequence). The DNA of the CDR3 is TGTGCCTGGAGTCAAACGGGGGAGGAAAGGGCAAAGACCTACGAGCAGTACTTC. Translating it yields CAWSQTGEERAKTYEQYF. The variable domain in full, with the rest retrieved from reference TRBV30 and TRBJ2-7, is SQTIHQWPATLVQPVGSPLSLECTVEGTSNPNLYWYRQAAGRGLQLLFYSVGIGQISSEVPQNLSASRPQDRQFILSSKKLLLSDSGFYLCAWSQTGEERAKTYEQYFGPGTRLTVT.

This clone has a handful of counts. The V gene is TRBV27, the J gene TRBJ2-2; TRBD1 is a possible D gene (6 bases). CDR1 and CDR2 from the germline V gene are MNHEY and SMNVEV (reference sequence). The CDR3 has 15 residues. Trimming cost V 0 bases and J 4 bases, with 9 bases left between them. DNA of the CDR3: TGTGCCAGCAGTTTATCGAGGGGGACCACCGGGGAGCTGTTTTTT. It yields the protein CASSLSRGTTGELFF.

This clone was picked up one time. One end of the junction varies from germline; a read error may be responsible. The chain combines TRBV29-1 with TRBJ2-5; D might be TRBD2 (7 bases). The length of the CDR3 is 17 residues. From germline, CDR1 is SQVTM and CDR2 ANQGSEA. This chain's CDR3 is CSVEARGAVFREETQYF. DNA for the CDR3: TGCAGCGTAGAAGCACGGGGGGCGGTTTTTAGGGAAGAGACCCAGTACTTC.

This rearrangement joins TRBV27 to TRBJ2-7, with 10 bases lining up with TRBD1. This CDR3 comprises 15 residues. Per the germline V gene, CDR1 is MNHEY and CDR2 is SMNVEV (reference sequence). J was trimmed by 4 bases and V by 6 bases; bases with no gene match: 9. CDR3 sequence (DNA): TGTGCCAGCAGCTTCCCGGGACAGGGGATTTACGAGCAGTACTTC. Translating gives CASSFPGQGIYEQYF.

The chain joins TRBV3-1 (or the pseudogene TRBV3-2) to TRBJ2-1, with no clear D. With 4 bases removed from V and 8 bases from J, the gap between germline ends came to 9 bases. The germline V gene has CDR1 LGHDT and CDR2 YNNKEL (reference sequence). The CDR3 loop spans 12 amino acids. CDR3 DNA sequence: TGTGCCAGCAGCCCCGGTTCGGATGAGCAGTTCTTC. The encoded protein is CASSPGSDEQFF.

The chain couples TRBV24-1 to TRBJ2-2, with 8 bases identical to TRBD2. The CDR3 is 16 amino acids. The trim removed 4 bases at V and 3 bases at J, leaving 6 bases unmatched. Germline loops: CDR1 KGHDR, CDR2 SFDVKD. CDR3 DNA sequence: TGTGCCACCAGTGAGGGTATAGCGGGGTACACCGGGGAGCTGTTTTTT. Its protein is CATSEGIAGYTGELFF.

The chain carries TRBV6-6 and TRBJ1-2; 7 nucleotides line up with TRBD1. Trimming removed 6 bases from V and 8 bases from J; junction bases left unmatched: 9. The CDR3 has 13 residues. The V gene's germline CDR1 is MNHNY and CDR2 SVGAGI (reference sequence). The DNA for the CDR3 is TGTGCCAGCAGCCTACATAACAGGGGCGGCTACACCTTC. Translated, it gives CASSLHNRGGYTF.

This clone occurred once. The chain joins TRBV6-5 to TRBJ2-5; D might be TRBD1 (6 bases). There are 13 residues in the CDR3. Germline-derived CDR1 and CDR2 are MNHEY and SVGAGI. Between the trimmed V and J ends, which lost 5 bases and 5 bases, there was a span of 12 bases. CDR3 region: CASSIQGLETQYF. Written as DNA, the CDR3 is TGTGCCAGCAGTATACAGGGATTGGAGACCCAGTACTTC.

The table lists this clone with a count of one. The rearrangement links TRBV7-9 to TRBJ1-1, with D possibly being TRBD1 (5 bases). Germline CDR1 is SEHNR and CDR2 is FQNEAQ (reference sequence). CDR3 size: 18 residues. The V and J ends lost 5 bases and 1 base respectively, with 23 bases between them. The CDR3 DNA is TGTGCCAGCAGCCTAAGAACTTGGGGGGGAAGGGAGAACACTGAAGCTTTCTTT. Protein: CASSLRTWGGRENTEAFF.

This chain connects TRBV29-1 to TRBJ1-2, with TRBD1 matching over 7 bases. The CDR3 loop spans 14 amino acids. Germline V lookup: CDR1 SQVTM, CDR2 ANQGSEA. J was trimmed by 5 bases and V by 1 base; bases with no gene match: 7. The CDR3 DNA follows: TGCAGCGTTGAAGGGGACAGCCGACGATATGGCTACACCTTC. Translated, it gives CSVEGDSRRYGYTF.

The rearrangement uses TRBV3-1 (or the pseudogene TRBV3-2) and TRBJ1-1; D is unclear. CDR3 size: 13 residues. Trimming removed 3 bases from V and 6 bases from J, with 11 bases in between. Germline V gene lookup returns CDR1 LGHDT and CDR2 YNNKEL (reference sequence). DNA of the CDR3: TGTGCCAGCAGCCATCCCGCAGGTGCTGAAGCTTTCTTT. Protein sequence: CASSHPAGAEAFF.

The chain joins TRBV19 to TRBJ2-5; 8 bases fit TRBD1. J lost 6 bases, V lost 4 bases, and 7 bases had no gene match. Germline V gene sequence: CDR1 LNHDA, CDR2 SQIVND (reference sequence). The CDR3 runs to 14 residues. CDR3: CASSRTGPQQTQYF. The CDR3 bases are TGTGCCAGTAGTAGGACAGGGCCCCAGCAGACCCAGTACTTC.